Listed here is a single TCR beta chain. This CDR3 is 14 amino acids long. CDR1 and CDR2 from the germline V gene are SGHRS and YFSETQ. Trimming stripped 0 bases from V and 8 bases from J, with 11 bases between. This record belongs to a study of blood T cell repertoires in COVID-19. At the level of the study: PBMCs, B-cell-depleted T cells, or T cells were the source of the cDNA or gDNA that made up the material.

Assignments of participants to cohorts depended upon their own reported clinical history. Profiled with immunoSEQ multiplex PCR; TCRdb holds only in-frame clones, not every one. Of fewer than 400,000 clones listed, approximately 83% are singletons. The chain recombines TRBV5-1 with TRBJ1-4, with unresolved D. The TCR was taken from a man aged 25 to 45 who had recovered from COVID-19. Sequencing input: PBMCs or T cells enriched from blood (not recorded which). DNA of the CDR3: TGCGCCAGCAGCTTGGCTGGGCCCCCCGAAAAACTGTTTTTT. Protein sequence: CASSLAGPPEKLFF.